This T cell receptor beta chain stems from a study of T cells in localized non-small cell lung cancer. Data came from immunoSEQ multiplex PCR; TCRdb stores just in-frame clones and leaves some out. The sample contains about 19,000 clones, approximately 82% of which appear only once. Study-level results: The greatest T cell clonality was found in uninvolved adjacent lung (higher than in tumor). Median detection of top 100 tumor clones in adjacent lung was under 75 clones.

CDR1 SGHDN and CDR2 FVKESK come from the germline V gene. This CDR3 is built from 16 residues. With V trimmed by 4 bases and J by 7 bases, 11 bases remained unmatched. Concerning this clone: Antigen specificity is unknown.

The chain links TRBV14 to TRBJ2-5, with TRBD2 identical over 11 bases. The TCR was taken from a female donor at least 60 years old with stage I lung adenocarcinoma. The input for sequencing was peripheral blood, taken before any cancer treatment. The CDR3 nucleotides read TGTGCCAGCAGCCCGCTGGGGACTAGCGGCGGTGGGACCCAGTACTTC. Protein: CASSPLGTSGGGTQYF.